This T cell receptor beta chain was profiled in a study of T cell responses to AZD1222 COVID-19 vaccine. Whole-study results and caveats: Following two doses of AZD1222, Spike-specific TCR breadth and depth rose. At study baseline, merely more than 5 AZD1222 recipients were seropositive. Females made up more of the donors, who were largely white British, and clonal diversity may have come out too low.

Data came from immunoSEQ multiplex PCR; TCRdb stores just in-frame clones and leaves some out. The sample has about 100,000 clones, 80% to 90% seen once; the top ten hold less than 20%. V trimming: 2 bases; J trimming: 9 bases; junction bases outside the gene matches: 14. The CDR3 sequence is 17 residues long. Germline V gene lookup returns CDR1 SGHRS and CDR2 YFSETQ. With respect to this clone: Its specificity is not known.

This sequence was found in an adult in good health. Sample: peripheral blood, taken on day 0 of AZD1222 vaccination. The rearrangement links TRBV5-1 to TRBJ1-6, with 7 bases fitting TRBD1. CDR3 in DNA: TGCGCCAGCAGCTTACTCCCCTCCCGACAGGGTGGTTCACCCCTCCACTTT. This translates into CASSLLPSRQGGSPLHF. The variable domain in full, completed from reference TRBV5-1 and TRBJ1-6, reads KAGVTQTPRYLIKTRGQQVTLSCSPISGHRSVSWYQQTPGQGLQFLFEYFSETQRNKGNFPGRFSGRQFSNSRSEMNVSTLELGDSALYLCASSLLPSRQGGSPLHFGNGTRLTVT.